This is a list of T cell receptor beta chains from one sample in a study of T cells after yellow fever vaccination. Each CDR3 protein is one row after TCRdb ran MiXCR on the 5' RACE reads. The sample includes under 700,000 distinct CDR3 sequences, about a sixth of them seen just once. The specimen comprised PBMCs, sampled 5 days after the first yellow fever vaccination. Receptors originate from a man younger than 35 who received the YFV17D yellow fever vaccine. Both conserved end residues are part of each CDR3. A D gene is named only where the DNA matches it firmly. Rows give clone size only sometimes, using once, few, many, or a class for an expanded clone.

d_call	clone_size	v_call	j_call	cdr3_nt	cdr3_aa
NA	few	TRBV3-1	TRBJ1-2	TGTGCCAGCACTTTAATGGGTAGTAACTATGGCTACACCTTC	CASTLMGSNYGYTF
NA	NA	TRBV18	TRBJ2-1	TGTGCCAGCTCACCGGGGGGTTTCAGGAATGAGCAGTTCTTC	CASSPGGFRNEQFF
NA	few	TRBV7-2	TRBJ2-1	TGTGCCAGCAGCTTACACACCAGCAATGAGCAGTTCTTC	CASSLHTSNEQFF
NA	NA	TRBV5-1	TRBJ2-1	TGCGCCAGCAGCCCCGGGACGGCTGAGGAAGGTGAGCAGTTCTTC	CASSPGTAEEGEQFF
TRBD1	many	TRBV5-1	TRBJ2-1	TGCGCCAGCAGCTCGACAGGGGTTGAGGGCAATGAGCAGTTCTTC	CASSSTGVEGNEQFF
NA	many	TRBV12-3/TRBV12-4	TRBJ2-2	TGTGCCAGCAGTCGGATACTGGTAACGAACACCGGGGAGCTGTTTTTT	CASSRILVTNTGELFF
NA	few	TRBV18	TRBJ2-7	TGTGCCAGCTCACCGACTCTTCCTGGACGTTCGTCCGAGCAGTACTTC	CASSPTLPGRSSEQYF
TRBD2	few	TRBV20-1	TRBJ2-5	TGCAGTGCTAGCCTGGCGGGGGGGCCATTCGGAGAGACCCAGTACTTC	CSASLAGGPFGETQYF
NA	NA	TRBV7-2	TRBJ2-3	TGTGCCAGCAGCTTAGAGAGCGGCAGCACAGATACGCAGTATTTT	CASSLESGSTDTQYF
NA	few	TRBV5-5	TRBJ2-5	TGTGCCAGCAGCTCACAACAGGGACGGCGGGAGACCCAGTACTTC	CASSSQQGRRETQYF
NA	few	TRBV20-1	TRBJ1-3	TGCAGTGCCGCCTTCCCACGACAGTCCTTTTCTGGAAACACCATATATTTT	CSAAFPRQSFSGNTIYF
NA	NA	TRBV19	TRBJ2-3	TGTGCCAGTAATAACAGGGTCACAGATACGCAGTATTTT	CASNNRVTDTQYF
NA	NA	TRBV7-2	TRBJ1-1	TGTGCCAGCAGCGCCGGATGGGGCACTGAAGCTTTCTTT	CASSAGWGTEAFF
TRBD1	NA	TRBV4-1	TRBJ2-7	TGCGCCAGCAGCCAAGGACAGGGGCTCCGCGAGCAGTACTTC	CASSQGQGLREQYF
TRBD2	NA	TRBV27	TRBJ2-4	TGTGCCAGCAGTTTATTGGGCGGGGGGGCCTCGGACATTCAGTACTTC	CASSLLGGGASDIQYF
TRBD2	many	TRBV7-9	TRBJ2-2	TGTGCCAGCAGCCCCCTAGCGGGGATTACCGGGGAGCTGTTTTTT	CASSPLAGITGELFF
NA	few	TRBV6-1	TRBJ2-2	TGTGCCAGCAGTGGCAGGGTGAACACCGGGGAGCTGTTTTTT	CASSGRVNTGELFF